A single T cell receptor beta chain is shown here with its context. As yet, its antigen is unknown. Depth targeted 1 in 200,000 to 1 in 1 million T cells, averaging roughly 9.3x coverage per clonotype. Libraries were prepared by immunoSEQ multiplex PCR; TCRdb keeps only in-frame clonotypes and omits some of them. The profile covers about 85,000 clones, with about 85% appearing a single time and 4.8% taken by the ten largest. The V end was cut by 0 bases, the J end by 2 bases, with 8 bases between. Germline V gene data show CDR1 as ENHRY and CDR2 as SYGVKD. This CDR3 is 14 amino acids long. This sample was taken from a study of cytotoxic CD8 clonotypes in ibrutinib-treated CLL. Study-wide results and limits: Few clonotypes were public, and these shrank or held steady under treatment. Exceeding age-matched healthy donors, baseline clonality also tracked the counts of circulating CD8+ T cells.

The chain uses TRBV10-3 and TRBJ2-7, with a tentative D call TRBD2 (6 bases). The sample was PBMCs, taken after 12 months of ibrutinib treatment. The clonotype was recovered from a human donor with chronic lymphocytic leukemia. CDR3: CAISESAGTYEQYF. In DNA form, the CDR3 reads TGTGCCATCAGTGAGTCGGCGGGAACCTACGAGCAGTACTTC.